The 7 T cell receptor beta chains listed next were all sequenced from one sample in a study of T cell responses to AZD1222 COVID-19 vaccine. Sequencing was performed with immunoSEQ multiplex PCR; in TCRdb, only in-frame clones are kept and a portion is missing. Of 55,000 to 65,000 clones detected, roughly 88% appear once; the ten largest clones hold roughly 14%. The material sequenced was peripheral blood, taken on day 0 of AZD1222 vaccination. These receptors all come from an adult in good health.

This sequence joins TRBV23-1 and TRBJ1-4; maybe TRBD1 (5 bases). TRBV23-1 carries the ORF label, with uncertain function. The V end lost 6 bases, the J end lost 7 bases, and 18 bases lay between the germline ends. This CDR3 spans 15 amino acids. CDR3 bases: TGCGCCAGCAGCCGATCGGGGCCCTCGGGTGAAAAACTGTTTTTT. Amino acids: CASSRSGPSGEKLFF.

The CDR3 sequence is CASSPGQNQPQHF. The CDR3 nucleotides read TGTGCCAGCAGTCCTGGACAGAATCAGCCCCAGCATTTT. The chain uses TRBV12-3 or TRBV12-4 and TRBJ1-5, with D possibly matching TRBD1 (6 bases). Trimming left V 5 bases short and J 4 bases short, with 9 bases between. The CDR3 is made up of 13 amino acids.

The chain employs TRBV27 and TRBJ2-1; D not resolved. The germline CDR1 and CDR2 sequences are MNHEY and SMNVEV (reference sequence). CDR3 size: 14 residues. V was cut by 4 bases and J by 3 bases, with 10 bases left in between. CDR3 DNA: TGTGCCAGCAGTTGGCAGGACCACTACAATGAGCAGTTCTTC. It yields the protein CASSWQDHYNEQFF.

The J gene is TRBJ1-6, the V gene TRBV6-5, with 7 bases that match TRBD1. CDR3 length: 15 residues. V shed 4 bases and J 8 bases; nucleotides not matched to a gene: 8. Germline values: CDR1 MNHEY, CDR2 SVGAGI. CDR3 protein: CASSLQGGADSPLHF. In DNA form, the CDR3 reads TGTGCCAGCAGTTTACAAGGGGGCGCTGATTCACCCCTCCACTTT.

The count of this clone is one. The chain has TRBV5-4 and TRBJ2-5; D might be TRBD1 or TRBD2, each matching 5 bases. V shed 0 bases and J shed 5 bases, with 11 bases lying between them. The CDR3 contains 14 residues. In germline, CDR1 is SGHNT, CDR2 YYREEE (reference sequence). Written as DNA, the CDR3 is TGTGCCAGCAGCTTGGAACGGGGCGGGGAGACCCAGTACTTC. Encoded protein: CASSLERGGETQYF.

The genes are TRBV19 and TRBJ2-2; D is possibly TRBD2 (6 bases). CDR1 and CDR2 (germline): LNHDA, SQIVND (reference sequence). V was shortened by 4 bases and J by 4 bases, with 16 bases between the two germline ends. The CDR3 sequence is 16 residues long. The CDR3 DNA is TGTGCCAGTAGTACCTTTGCAGGGACTTCCACCGGGGAGCTGTTTTTT. It encodes CASSTFAGTSTGELFF.

The rearrangement links TRBV6-6 to TRBJ2-7, with D hard to call. V was cut by 2 bases and J by 0 bases, with 8 bases left in between. Germline V gives CDR1 MNHNY, CDR2 SVGAGI (reference sequence). The CDR3 is made up of 14 amino acids. The CDR3 DNA reads as TGTGCCAGCAGTTACCCGGCAGCCTCCTACGAGCAGTACTTC. Translating gives CASSYPAASYEQYF.